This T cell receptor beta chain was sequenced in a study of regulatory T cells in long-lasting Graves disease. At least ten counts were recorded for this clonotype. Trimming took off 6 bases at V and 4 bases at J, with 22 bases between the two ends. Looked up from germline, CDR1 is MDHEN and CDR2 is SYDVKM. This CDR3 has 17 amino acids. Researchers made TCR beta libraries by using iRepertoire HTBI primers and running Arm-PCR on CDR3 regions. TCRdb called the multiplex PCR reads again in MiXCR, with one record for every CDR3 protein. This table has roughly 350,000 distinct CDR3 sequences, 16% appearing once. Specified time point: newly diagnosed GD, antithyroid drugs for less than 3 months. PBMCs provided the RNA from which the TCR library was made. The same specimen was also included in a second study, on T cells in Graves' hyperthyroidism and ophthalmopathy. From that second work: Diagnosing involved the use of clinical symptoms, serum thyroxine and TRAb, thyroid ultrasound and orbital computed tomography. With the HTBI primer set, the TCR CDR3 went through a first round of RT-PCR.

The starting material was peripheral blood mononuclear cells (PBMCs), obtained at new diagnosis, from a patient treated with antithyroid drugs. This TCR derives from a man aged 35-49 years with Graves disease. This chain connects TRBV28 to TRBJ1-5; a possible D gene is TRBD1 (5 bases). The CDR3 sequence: CASRPTLGQRLNQPQHF. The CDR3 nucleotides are TGTGCCAGCAGACCCACCTTGGGGCAGAGGCTAAATCAGCCCCAGCATTTT.